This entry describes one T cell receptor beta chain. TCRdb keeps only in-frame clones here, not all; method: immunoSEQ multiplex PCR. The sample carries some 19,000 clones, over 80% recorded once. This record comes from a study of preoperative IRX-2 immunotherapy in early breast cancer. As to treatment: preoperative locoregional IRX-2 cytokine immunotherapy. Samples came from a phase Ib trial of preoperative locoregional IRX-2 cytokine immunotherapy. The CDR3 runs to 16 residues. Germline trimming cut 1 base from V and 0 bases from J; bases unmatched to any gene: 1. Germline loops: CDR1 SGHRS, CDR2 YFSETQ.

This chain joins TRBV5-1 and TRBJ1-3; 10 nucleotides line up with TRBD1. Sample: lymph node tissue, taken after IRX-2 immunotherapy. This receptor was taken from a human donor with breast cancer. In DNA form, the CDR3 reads TGCGCCAGCAGCTTGAGACAGGGGGCCTCTGGAAACACCATATATTTT. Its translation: CASSLRQGASGNTIYF.